This T cell receptor beta chain was profiled in a study of T-cell reconstitution after alpha-beta-depleted transplantation in children. Germline CDR1 and CDR2: MNHEY and SVGAGI. With 2 bases removed from V and 0 bases from J, the gap between germline ends came to 8 bases. The CDR3 is 16 residues long. This clonotype was seen repeatedly, ten times or more. What it binds is unknown. During its preparation, the TCRbeta library received unique molecular identifiers. TCRdb re-derived calls from the PCR reads in MiXCR, one entry per CDR3 protein. The sample carries 220,000 or so distinct CDR3 sequences, around 7.5% recorded once. Study-level points and caveats: Expanded clones from the graft, numbering several hundred, reportedly supplied alpha-beta T cells about two months after transplant. In some patients, recipient T cells and intrathymic progenitors surviving conditioning explained high day-60 diversity. Counts and diversity of T cells one year after transplant came mostly from newly produced T cells.

This TCR came from a male patient younger than 18 who had a stem cell transplant for acute lymphoblastic leukemia, so the T cells may come from the graft donor. J is TRBJ2-6 and V is TRBV6-5; unclear D gene. Source: PBMCs, mostly from graft donor cells, taken 180 days after TCRalphabeta/CD19-depleted stem cell transplant. CDR3 residues: CASSYPFFSGANVLTF. CDR3 DNA sequence: TGTGCCAGCAGTTACCCTTTTTTCTCTGGGGCCAACGTCCTGACTTTC.